This T cell receptor beta chain was recorded in a study of CD8+ T cells in alopecia areata (dated by TCRdb to 2016 to 2019). The study in broad terms: Treated patients were enrolled in an open-label pilot trial of oral tofacitinib at 5 to 10 mg twice daily for moderate-to-severe alopecia areata. Clonality in the scalp was compared among normal scalp (n=4), patchy alopecia areata scalp (n=8), and alopecia totalis/universalis scalp (n=8). High-throughput TCRbeta sequencing was used to examine T cell clonal expansion in alopecia areata in both the C3H/HeJ mouse model and human patients. TCRbeta CDR3 regions were amplified by immunoSEQ multiplex PCR with 35 Vbeta forward and 13 Jbeta reverse primers. Biopsies were taken from tofacitinib-treated patients at baseline and at 4 and 24 weeks of treatment, and a later scalp biopsy was taken in several of the tofacitinib-treated patients. Patients stayed on tofacitinib for 6 to 18 months and then had 6 months of follow-up off drug so that delayed response and recurrence could be assessed. The RNA source kit depended on sample type: the PAXgene miRNA kit for fixed scalp, the miRNeasy kit for PBMCs, and the RNeasy kit for mouse skin. Human TCRbeta sequencing covered scalp tissue and sorted CD4+ and CD8+ peripheral blood T cells from patchy and totalis/universalis alopecia areata patients and healthy controls. Findings and caveats that apply to the study as a whole: Scalp TCR repertoire analysis is complicated because resident alphabeta T cells in normal human skin are also sequenced, whereas mouse skin is dominated by gammadelta T cells. Higher clonality and more expanded CD8+ clones were observed in lesional scalp than in normal scalp, particularly in alopecia totalis/universalis, a finding suggestive of antigenic drive. Shared TCR sequences between patients were less evident than in mice, which may be partly attributable to HLA diversity in the patient population.

Comments on this clone: It lacks a known antigen. There are no base qualities to consult, and no much larger clone falls within one base.

Lesional scalp punch biopsies and peripheral blood were obtained from alopecia areata patients. After PBMCs were isolated by density centrifugation and stained for CD3, CD4 and CD8, a FACSAria was used to sort CD4+ and CD8+ T cells. Libraries were prepared through the immunoSEQ multiplex PCR assay. RNA was extracted from all samples and reverse transcribed into cDNA as template for TCR sequencing. SuperScript III was used for first-strand cDNA synthesis, primed with a 2:1 mix of oligo-dT and random hexamers. A synthetic immune receptor repertoire was used to gauge amplification bias, and whatever bias remained was removed computationally. The paper's processing steps were these. After raw reads were preprocessed to remove errors, the CDR3 was defined following IMGT conventions as running from the conserved cysteine to phenylalanine. Clonality was computed by normalizing Shannon entropy by log2 of the number of productive unique TCRs and subtracting the result from 1. Whether each scalp clone was CD4 or CD8 was inferred by checking scalp TCRbeta sequences against the CD4 and CD8 repertoires from sorted blood. In TCRdb, the immuneACCESS table is reduced to in-frame sequences with V and J assigned. These tables do not hold every clone; where another copy was compared, an unresolved V gene accounts for under half, and the others remain unexplained. V and J calls and clone size follow that table, whereas D and trimming were derived from the DNA. The sample profile shows more than 95,000 clones; around 38% of them were found once. The ten largest clones take up about 1.4% of the sample.

The receptor was derived from a human donor with alopecia areata. The sequenced material came from CD4+ T cells sorted from blood.

The CDR3 reads as follows: CAIKTRSYEQYF. In nucleotide form, the sequence is TGTGCCATCAAGACACGTTCCTACGAGCAGTACTTC. The V gene is TRBV28 and the J gene is TRBJ2-7; too little of a D gene remains to name it. The CDR3 spans 12 residues, from the cysteine through the phenylalanine. Left in the record is the CDR3 DNA by itself, 36 bases read in frame from the first base. Cut back by 10 bases and 1 base, the V and J ends lie 11 bases apart. Via the germline V gene, CDR1 is MDHEN and CDR2 SYDVKM.